This passage covers 19 T cell receptor beta chains from one sample sequenced in a study of blood T cell repertoires in COVID-19. Produced via immunoSEQ multiplex PCR; TCRdb's table is partial and in-frame only. The profile shows 250,000 to 300,000 clones, more than 70% of them singletons. The sample consisted of peripheral blood. The receptors were sampled from a woman in her twenties or thirties with COVID-19, enrolled during active disease.

This rearrangement joins TRBV28 to TRBJ2-1; 11 bases line up with TRBD2. The CDR3 covers 18 residues. Germline V CDR1 and CDR2: MDHEN, SYDVKM. Trimming at V came to 5 bases and at J to 0 bases, leaving 9 bases not matched to a gene. The CDR3 bases are TGTGCCAGCAGTCTCCCAAGACTAGCGGGAAACTCCTACAATGAGCAGTTCTTC. Translation gives CASSLPRLAGNSYNEQFF.

The rearrangement uses TRBV2 and TRBJ2-7; 7 bases map to TRBD1. The CDR3 contains 13 residues. Germline lookup yields CDR1 SNHLY and CDR2 FYNNEI. V lost 5 bases to trimming and J lost 3 bases; unmatched junction nucleotides: 4. CDR3 sequence: CASSTTGFYEQYF. CDR3 coding DNA: TGTGCCAGCAGTACGACAGGGTTCTACGAGCAGTACTTC.

The rearrangement uses TRBV28 and TRBJ2-7; weak D call: TRBD1 (5 bases). The CDR3 has 13 amino acids. Germline assignment: CDR1 MDHEN and CDR2 SYDVKM. Trimming shortened V by 6 bases and J by 0 bases, and 9 bases separated the two germline ends. CDR3 protein: CASSQGDSYEQYF. The CDR3, as DNA: TGTGCCAGCAGCCAAGGGGACTCCTACGAGCAGTACTTC.

The chain joins TRBV4-3 to TRBJ2-7; D is unclear. The CDR3 extends over 15 amino acids. Germline CDR1 reads LGHNA; CDR2 reads YSLEER. Trimming removed 0 bases from V and 2 bases from J, with 11 bases in between. The DNA for the CDR3 is TGCGCCAGCAGCCAAGACCTGGCGGCACCCTACGAGCAGTACTTC. Translated, it gives CASSQDLAAPYEQYF.

This chain uses TRBV9 with TRBJ2-7; D possibly corresponds to TRBD2 (7 bases). There are 14 residues in the CDR3. V was trimmed by 3 bases and J by 6 bases, leaving 16 bases between them. Per the germline V gene, CDR1 is SGDLS and CDR2 is YYNGEE. The CDR3 reads CASSAGAGEGEQYF. The CDR3 nucleotides read TGTGCCAGCAGCGCAGGGGCGGGAGAGGGCGAGCAGTACTTC.

This chain connects TRBV27 to TRBJ2-1; D perhaps matches TRBD1 (5 bases). Trimming pared 6 bases from V and 0 bases from J, leaving 15 bases between. The CDR3 runs to 16 residues. The germline gives CDR1 MNHEY, CDR2 SMNVEV (reference sequence). CDR3 sequence (DNA): TGTGCCAGCAGCTATCTGGGAACAGGCTCCTACAATGAGCAGTTCTTC. Its protein is CASSYLGTGSYNEQFF.

This rearrangement joins TRBV6-5 to TRBJ2-7; 8 nucleotides align to TRBD2. CDR1 and CDR2 (germline): MNHEY, SVGAGI. The CDR3 has 14 amino acids. The ends lost 6 bases at V and 1 base at J; junction bases unmatched: 5. This CDR3 is CASSLGLGSYEQYF. As DNA, the CDR3 is TGTGCCAGCAGCCTGGGACTAGGGTCCTACGAGCAGTACTTC.

This clone showed up just a few times. The rearrangement joins TRBV14 to TRBJ2-1; 11 positions match TRBD2. Trimming took 1 base from V and 7 from J; bases not matched to a gene: 12. Germline V gene sequence: CDR1 SGHDN, CDR2 FVKESK. This CDR3 spans 18 amino acids. CDR3 nucleotide sequence: TGTGCCAGCAGCCAAGGGCTAGCGGGAGGAAGTCGAAGGAATGAGCAGTTCTTC. Protein product: CASSQGLAGGSRRNEQFF.

The chain combines TRBV28 with TRBJ2-7, with D unresolved. The germline V gene has CDR1 MDHEN and CDR2 SYDVKM. The CDR3 is made up of 12 amino acids. Trimming pared 3 bases from V and 9 bases from J, leaving 12 bases between. The CDR3 region is CASSLLGRGQYF. Here the CDR3 DNA reads TGTGCCAGCAGTTTGTTGGGCCGTGGGCAGTACTTC.

This clone was found once. This chain links TRBV29-1 with TRBJ2-7; 7 nucleotides align to TRBD1. This CDR3 has 14 amino acids. J gave up 6 bases and V 6 bases, and 14 bases lay outside the gene matches. Germline values: CDR1 SQVTM, CDR2 ANQGSEA. CDR3 in DNA: TGCAGCGTAGCACGGACAGGAGACATCAGCGAGCAGTACTTC. It encodes CSVARTGDISEQYF.

The chain couples TRBV10-2 to TRBJ2-5; the match to TRBD2 covers 9 bases. The V and J ends lost 5 bases and 5 bases, in that order; junction bases with no gene match: 12. Germline assignment: CDR1 WSHSY and CDR2 SAAADI. This CDR3 region has 16 residues. The CDR3 region is CASSRTSAMPRETQYF. DNA for the CDR3: TGCGCCAGCAGTCGGACTAGCGCGATGCCCAGGGAGACCCAGTACTTC.

This clone came up once. The rearrangement uses TRBV6-6 and TRBJ1-5; TRBD1 might be the D (5 bases). The CDR3 covers 15 residues. The germline CDR1 and CDR2 sequences are MNHNY and SVGAGI (reference sequence). With 2 bases removed from V and 3 bases from J, the gap between germline ends came to 11 bases. This chain's CDR3 is CASSYQGFHNQPQHF. Here the CDR3 DNA reads TGTGCCAGCAGTTACCAGGGCTTCCACAATCAGCCCCAGCATTTT.

The genes are TRBV9 and TRBJ2-1; 14 bases line up with TRBD2. The germline CDR1 and CDR2 sequences are SGDLS and YYNGEE. With V trimmed by 4 bases and J by 12 bases, 9 bases remained unmatched. The CDR3 loop spans 15 amino acids. CDR3 in amino acids: CASSQGLAGGQWQFF. Written as DNA, the CDR3 is TGTGCCAGCAGCCAAGGACTAGCGGGGGGCCAATGGCAGTTCTTC.

This clone appeared a single time. In DNA form, the CDR3 reads TGTGCCAGCAGTCCACAGGGAAACGATTCACCCCTCCACTTT. Protein: CASSPQGNDSPLHF. The chain links TRBV6-5 to TRBJ1-6, with D possibly TRBD1 on 6 matching bases. This CDR3 region has 14 residues. From germline, CDR1 is MNHEY and CDR2 SVGAGI. The ends were cut back, 5 bases at V and 8 bases at J, with 13 bases in the middle.

J is TRBJ2-7 and V is TRBV14; 12 bases align to TRBD2. The CDR3 covers 15 residues. Germline V gene data show CDR1 as SGHDN and CDR2 as FVKESK. V lost 4 bases, J lost 4 bases, and 5 bases stayed unmatched. CDR3 loop: CASSRRTSGMYEQYF. CDR3 in DNA: TGTGCCAGCAGCCGCAGGACTAGCGGGATGTACGAGCAGTACTTC.

This clone was seen only a few times. The J gene is TRBJ2-3, the V gene TRBV6-1, with 7 bases identical to TRBD2. J gave up 1 base and V 2 bases, and 6 bases lay outside the gene matches. The germline V gene has CDR1 MNHNS and CDR2 SASEGT. The CDR3 extends over 16 amino acids. In DNA, the CDR3 is TGTGCCAGCAGTGAATTTGAAGGGAGGGGCACAGATACGCAGTATTTT. Its protein product is CASSEFEGRGTDTQYF.

This clone showed up just a few times. This rearrangement joins TRBV21-1 to TRBJ2-1; the table's D call, TRBD1, has no DNA check behind it. TRBV21-1 is assigned pseudogene status. The CDR3 is 16 amino acids. The CDR3 spells CASSSGQRFSYNEQFF. The CDR3 DNA reads as TGTGCCAGCAGCAGCGGACAGCGATTCTCCTACAATGAGCAGTTCTTC.

The chain carries TRBV2 and TRBJ1-1; no definite D call. The germline V gene has CDR1 SNHLY and CDR2 FYNNEI. The CDR3 contains 16 residues. The germline V and J ends were trimmed by 6 bases and 5 bases, with 22 bases remaining between them. CDR3 coding DNA: TGTGCCAGCAGATTCGGGGTAGGCCTCGTTGGAACTGAAGCTTTCTTT. It codes for CASRFGVGLVGTEAFF.

This sequence joins TRBV28 and TRBJ2-7; D remains unclear. The germline V gene has CDR1 MDHEN and CDR2 SYDVKM. Trimming removed 5 bases at V and 3 bases at J, with 8 bases between. This CDR3 has 12 residues. CDR3: CASSLFYYEQYF. The CDR3 DNA reads as TGTGCCAGCAGTCTCTTCTACTACGAGCAGTACTTC.